The entry below gives a single T cell receptor beta chain sequence along with its context. Antigen: not known. Trimming removed 7 bases at V and 4 bases at J, with 19 bases between. This CDR3 is 15 amino acids long. Germline V gene sequence: CDR1 MNHEY, CDR2 SVGAGI. RNA extraction was followed by reverse transcription into cDNA, which acted as the sequencing template. Only in-frame clones appear in the TCRdb table, and some are missing; sequencing was by immunoSEQ multiplex PCR. The sample lists approximately 150,000 clones, around 55% occurring once. The sample originates from a study of CD8+ T cells in alopecia areata. The study, taken as a whole, reports: Among the cells sequenced in scalp samples are also the resident alphabeta T cells of normal skin. Compared with normal scalp, lesional scalp had higher clonality and more expanded CD8+ clones.

Sequencing was carried out using CD4+ T cells sorted from blood. The chain employs TRBV6-5 and TRBJ2-5, with D perhaps matching TRBD1 (5 bases). The TCR sequence derives from a human donor in good health. CDR3: CASKSRVESVETQYF. The CDR3 nucleotides are TGTGCCAGCAAATCCAGGGTAGAATCAGTAGAGACCCAGTACTTC.